These 13 T cell receptor beta chains were all obtained from the same sample, sequenced in a study of metastatic and nonmetastatic thyroid tumors. TCRdb re-called clones via MiXCR from the PCR reads. The sample consists of about 13,000 clones, about 26% of them appearing once. Every patient was untreated before thyroid surgery. The specimen was tumor tissue. The receptors come from a female donor with papillary thyroid cancer or a benign thyroid nodule (not recorded which). Some clones in this sample may be carry-over from other donors' samples.

This clone qualifies as medium-sized. The same CDR3 arises from other DNA sequences in this sample as well. The rearrangement joins TRBV5-1 to TRBJ1-1; D not resolved. With 2 bases removed from V and 6 bases from J, the gap between germline ends came to 14 bases. This CDR3 comprises 14 residues. The V gene's germline CDR1 is SGHRS and CDR2 YFSETQ. CDR3 residues: CASSFRTFLAEAFF. The CDR3 bases are TGCGCCAGCAGCTTCAGGACTTTTCTCGCTGAAGCTTTCTTT.

This clone was detected many times. A read error may explain this, as a much larger clone is one base away. The sample has other DNA sequences that encode this CDR3 too. The V and J genes are TRBV9 and TRBJ1-2, with D unclear. In germline, CDR1 is SGDLS, CDR2 YYNGEE. The V end lost 4 bases, the J end lost 2 bases, and 15 bases lay between the germline ends. There are 15 residues in the CDR3. In DNA form, the CDR3 reads TGTGCCAGCAGCCCCCGGGTAGGGCAGAACTATGGCTACACCTTC. Translated, it gives CASSPRVGQNYGYTF.

This clone was observed many times. The J gene is TRBJ2-1, the V gene TRBV7-9; TRBD1 matches at 7 bases. The germline gives CDR1 SEHNR, CDR2 FQNEAQ (reference sequence). CDR3 length: 15 amino acids. V dropped 5 bases and J dropped 6; count of bases not matched to a gene: 10. The CDR3 loop is CASSLPDRLVNEQFF. The DNA for the CDR3 is TGTGCCAGCAGCCTCCCGGACAGGTTAGTCAATGAGCAGTTCTTC. Full variable domain (outside the CDR3, taken from reference TRBV7-9 and TRBJ2-1): DTGVSQNPRHKITKRGQNVTFRCDPISEHNRLYWYRQTLGQGPEFLTYFQNEAQLEKSRLLSDRFSAERPKGSFSTLEIQRTEQGDSAMYLCASSLPDRLVNEQFFGPGTRLTVL.

This clone was found many times. V usage is TRBV18 and J usage is TRBJ1-5; D not resolved. V lost 1 base to trimming and J lost 2 bases, with 9 bases between them. Germline V CDR1 and CDR2: KGHSH, LQKENI. This CDR3 contains 15 residues. CDR3: CASSPQVVRNQPQHF. The DNA for the CDR3 is TGTGCCAGCTCACCACAGGTGGTTCGCAATCAGCCCCAGCATTTT.

This clone was observed a few times. The gene calls are TRBV15 and TRBJ1-3, with D uncertain. In germline, CDR1 is LNHNV, CDR2 YYDKDF (reference sequence). The CDR3 runs 15 residues. Trimming pared 5 bases from V and 6 bases from J, leaving 17 bases between. Here the CDR3 DNA reads TGTGCCACCAGCGTAGATCGTCTAGGAGTAAACACCATATATTTT. The encoded protein is CATSVDRLGVNTIYF. The whole variable domain, remainder taken from reference TRBV15 and TRBJ1-3, is DAMVIQNPRYQVTQFGKPVTLSCSQTLNHNVMYWYQQKSSQAPKLLFHYYDKDFNNEADTPDNFQSRRPNTSFCFLDIRSPGLGDTAMYLCATSVDRLGVNTIYFGEGSWLTVV.

This clone was found many times. The chain is built from TRBV5-1 and TRBJ2-7, with D possibly matching TRBD1 (5 bases). Germline CDR1 SGHRS, CDR2 YFSETQ. V lost 3 bases to trimming and J lost 1 base, with 20 bases between them. The CDR3 has 17 residues. The CDR3 DNA follows: TGCGCCAGCAGCTCCCCTGGTAGGGGCATGTGGTCCTACGAGCAGTACTTC. The encoded protein is CASSSPGRGMWSYEQYF. The complete variable domain, with remaining parts taken from reference TRBV5-1 and TRBJ2-7, reads KAGVTQTPRYLIKTRGQQVTLSCSPISGHRSVSWYQQTPGQGLQFLFEYFSETQRNKGNFPGRFSGRQFSNSRSEMNVSTLELGDSALYLCASSSPGRGMWSYEQYFGPGTRLTVT.

The rearrangement uses TRBV20-1 and TRBJ2-7; the match to TRBD2 covers 12 bases. There are 14 residues in the CDR3. Looked up from germline, CDR1 is DFQATT and CDR2 is SNEGSKA (reference sequence). With 2 bases clipped from V and 4 bases from J, the junction kept 3 bases outside the gene matches. The CDR3 DNA reads TGCAGTGCTAGAACCCTAGCGGGAGGGTACGAGCAGTACTTC. This codes for CSARTLAGGYEQYF.

The chain recombines TRBV5-5 with TRBJ2-1, with no clear D. Trimming took 5 bases from V and 1 from J, leaving 10 bases between them. The CDR3 spans 14 residues. From germline, CDR1 is SGHKS and CDR2 YYEKEE (reference sequence). The CDR3 region is CASRIELSYNEQFF. CDR3 bases: TGTGCCAGCAGAATCGAGCTATCCTACAATGAGCAGTTCTTC.

The table lists this clone with many counts. The CDR3 nucleotides are TGTGCCAGCAGGGTGGACAGGGCCTTAGAGACCCAGTACTTC. Its protein is CASRVDRALETQYF. The V and J genes are TRBV28 and TRBJ2-5; 8 nucleotides line up with TRBD1. The CDR3 has 14 residues. The V gene's germline CDR1 is MDHEN and CDR2 SYDVKM. Trimming took 6 bases from V and 4 from J; bases not matched to a gene: 7.

On this clone: One end of the junction does not line up with germline, which may come from a read error. The J gene is TRBJ2-7, the V gene TRBV7-2; 14 bases align to TRBD2. The CDR3 sequence is 14 residues long. Looked up from germline, CDR1 is SGHTA and CDR2 is FQGNSA. CDR3 in amino acids: CASSLGLAGGEQYF. CDR3 in DNA: TGTGCCAGCAGTTTAGGACTAGCGGGAGGCGAGCAGTACTTC.

This clone was detected only a few times. This rearrangement joins TRBV19 to TRBJ1-1; D is undetermined. Looked up from germline, CDR1 is LNHDA and CDR2 is SQIVND (reference sequence). V was pared by 3 bases and J by 0 bases, with 11 bases between. The CDR3 has 15 residues. Here the CDR3 reads CASSIYGSMNTEAFF. CDR3 coding DNA: TGTGCCAGTAGTATCTATGGGAGCATGAACACTGAAGCTTTCTTT.

The chain uses TRBV5-5 and TRBJ1-6, with D perhaps matching TRBD1 (5 bases). The CDR3 runs 15 residues. CDR1 and CDR2 from the germline V gene are SGHKS and YYEKEE (reference sequence). Trimming cost V 1 base and J 14 bases, with 19 bases left between them. CDR3 sequence reads: CASSLWGDGGKTLHF. The CDR3, as DNA: TGTGCCAGCAGCTTGTGGGGGGACGGCGGTAAAACCCTCCACTTT.

J is TRBJ2-7 and V is TRBV28; 9 nucleotides agree with TRBD1. Unmatched junction bases numbered 11, after V lost 7 bases and J lost 7 bases. The CDR3 covers 14 residues. The germline V gene encodes CDR1 MDHEN and CDR2 SYDVKM. CDR3 bases: TGTGCCAGCATGCACGCGGGACAGGGCTTGGAGCAGTACTTC. It codes for CASMHAGQGLEQYF.